A single sample is the source of the 26 T cell receptor beta chains below, sequenced in a study of beta chain features in type 1 diabetes. Study-wide results and limits: Among patients with Type 1 diabetes, TCRB CDR3s were moderately but significantly shorter in every one of the four CD4+ subsets.

For these TCRs, the target antigens are not known. Investigators reverse transcribed all isolated RNA, so they sequenced expressed TCRB transcripts. Using immunoSEQ multiplex PCR, the repertoire was profiled, and TCRdb retains in-frame clones only, with some absent. The sample contains over 150,000 clones, roughly 8% of which appear only once. Input material: central memory CD4+ T cells from blood. The receptors derive from a man between 18 and 29 years old with type 1 diabetes.

The chain is built from TRBV7-2 and TRBJ2-4, with TRBD1 matching 7 bases. The CDR3 covers 14 residues. V lost 5 bases to trimming and J lost 3 bases; unmatched junction nucleotides: 4. The germline V gene has CDR1 SGHTA and CDR2 FQGNSA. The CDR3 nucleotides read TGTGCCAGCAGCACAGGGGTTGGCAAAAACATTCAGTACTTC. It codes for CASSTGVGKNIQYF.

This clone has only a few counts. This chain uses TRBV5-1 with TRBJ2-7; TRBD2 aligns across 10 bases. V lost 3 bases to trimming and J lost 4 bases; unmatched junction nucleotides: 7. This CDR3 spans 15 amino acids. Per the germline V gene, CDR1 is SGHRS and CDR2 is YFSETQ. This CDR3 is CASSSLGTSAYEQYF. In DNA, the CDR3 is TGCGCCAGCAGCTCCCTCGGGACTAGCGCGTACGAGCAGTACTTC.

This rearrangement joins TRBV5-4 to TRBJ1-1; 10 bases fit TRBD1. The CDR3 sequence is 14 residues long. The trim removed 7 bases at V and 1 base at J, leaving 4 bases unmatched. Germline CDR1 reads SGHNT; CDR2 reads YYREEE (reference sequence). Written as DNA, the CDR3 is TGTGCCAGCGCAGACAGGGGGCAGAACACTGAAGCTTTCTTT. Its protein product is CASADRGQNTEAFF.

The V gene is TRBV5-4, the J gene TRBJ1-1; 7 nucleotides align to TRBD1. After removal of 3 bases from V and 5 bases from J, the junction contained 13 bases not matched to a gene. This CDR3 contains 16 residues. Per germline, CDR1 SGHNT and CDR2 YYREEE (reference sequence). This CDR3 is CASSSSNRGRGTEAFF. The CDR3 DNA reads as TGTGCCAGCAGCTCTTCTAACAGGGGACGGGGTACTGAAGCTTTCTTT.

This clone was detected only a few times. V usage is TRBV5-1 and J usage is TRBJ2-5; 13 bases map to TRBD2. The CDR3 sequence is 15 residues long. V was pared by 4 bases and J by 5 bases, with 5 bases of the junction left unmatched. Germline assignment: CDR1 SGHRS and CDR2 YFSETQ. As DNA, the CDR3 is TGCGCCAGCAGCCTAACTAGCGGGGGGGCTGAGACCCAGTACTTC. Amino acid sequence: CASSLTSGGAETQYF.

V and J are TRBV5-6 and TRBJ2-7, with 8 bases aligning to TRBD1. The V and J ends lost 0 bases and 0 bases, in that order; junction bases with no gene match: 11. Germline CDR1 and CDR2: SGHDT and YYEEEE. The CDR3 covers 18 residues. CDR3 DNA: TGTGCCAGCAGCTTGGGACACCGGGACAGGTCGAGCTCCTACGAGCAGTACTTC. It translates to CASSLGHRDRSSSYEQYF.

This clone came up a few times. CDR3 region: CASSSRQGEAEAFF. The DNA of the CDR3 is TGTGCCAGCAGCAGCCGACAGGGGGAGGCTGAAGCTTTCTTT. V is TRBV7-9 and J is TRBJ1-1; TRBD1 matches at 9 bases. The CDR3 sequence is 14 residues long. Germline V gives CDR1 SEHNR, CDR2 FQNEAQ (reference sequence). With V trimmed by 5 bases and J by 6 bases, 7 bases remained unmatched.

This sequence joins TRBV28 and TRBJ2-7, with 8 bases aligning to TRBD2. Trimming removed 6 bases from V and 2 bases from J; junction bases left unmatched: 6. The CDR3 has 14 residues. Germline V lookup: CDR1 MDHEN, CDR2 SYDVKM. The CDR3 region is CASRARAGAYEQYF. CDR3 coding DNA: TGTGCCAGCAGAGCCCGAGCGGGGGCCTACGAGCAGTACTTC.

This clone was recorded a few times. The gene calls are TRBV5-1 and TRBJ1-2; D remains unclear. The V and J ends lost 0 bases and 5 bases respectively, with 8 bases between them. The CDR3 contains 13 residues. Germline V gene sequence: CDR1 SGHRS, CDR2 YFSETQ. The CDR3 reads CASSLEGEYGYTF. CDR3 nucleotide sequence: TGCGCCAGCAGCTTGGAAGGAGAGTATGGCTACACCTTC.

This clone occurred a few times. The chain has TRBV14 and TRBJ1-2; no definite D call. The CDR3 has 13 amino acids. The ends were cut back, 4 bases at V and 3 bases at J, with 9 bases in the middle. Per germline, CDR1 SGHDN and CDR2 FVKESK. The CDR3 reads CASSRNRDYGYTF. Written as DNA, the CDR3 is TGTGCCAGCAGCCGGAACCGGGACTATGGCTACACCTTC.

There are a few counts of this clone. This chain joins TRBV5-1 and TRBJ2-2; 7 nucleotides line up with TRBD1. Germline V gene lookup returns CDR1 SGHRS and CDR2 YFSETQ. V trimming: 0 bases; J trimming: 4 bases; junction bases outside the gene matches: 6. The CDR3 consists of 16 residues. The DNA of the CDR3 is TGCGCCAGCAGCTTGGCTACAGGGGATCTCACCGGGGAGCTGTTTTTT. It is translated as CASSLATGDLTGELFF.

The genes are TRBV5-1 and TRBJ2-7, with 10 positions matching TRBD1. The trim removed 0 bases at V and 7 bases at J, leaving 4 bases unmatched. Per the germline V gene, CDR1 is SGHRS and CDR2 is YFSETQ. The CDR3 is made up of 14 amino acids. CDR3 nucleotide sequence: TGCGCCAGCAGCTTGGGAGCGGGACAGGGGGAGCAGTACTTC. This translates into CASSLGAGQGEQYF.

The chain carries TRBV29-1 and TRBJ2-4; TRBD1 agrees at 9 bases. V lost 4 bases, J lost 0 bases, and 4 bases stayed unmatched. Looked up from germline, CDR1 is SQVTM and CDR2 is ANQGSEA. The CDR3 is 15 residues long. CDR3 amino acids: CSVGGQGLAKNIQYF. The CDR3 DNA reads as TGCAGCGTTGGGGGACAGGGACTAGCCAAAAACATTCAGTACTTC.

A few counts support this clone. The same CDR3 also results from other DNA sequences found in this sample. The rearrangement uses TRBV6-6 and TRBJ1-5; 9 bases map to TRBD1. J gave up 7 bases and V 5 bases, and 9 bases lay outside the gene matches. The germline CDR1 and CDR2 sequences are MNHNY and SVGAGI (reference sequence). This CDR3 contains 15 residues. In DNA form, the CDR3 reads TGTGCCAGCAGTGATCCGGGACAGGGAAACCAGCCCCAGCATTTT. Protein product: CASSDPGQGNQPQHF.

The rearrangement links TRBV5-4 to TRBJ2-5, with D possibly matching TRBD1 (5 bases). CDR3 length: 13 amino acids. The V end lost 4 bases, the J end lost 8 bases, and 15 bases lay between the germline ends. Germline lookup yields CDR1 SGHNT and CDR2 YYREEE (reference sequence). The CDR3 loop reads CASSPDSDGTQYF. CDR3 nucleotides: TGTGCCAGCAGCCCCGACAGCGACGGTACCCAGTACTTC.

This clone has more than one count but fewer than ten. V is TRBV28 and J is TRBJ2-3, with TRBD2 identical over 10 bases. V shed 1 base and J 6 bases; nucleotides not matched to a gene: 7. Germline values: CDR1 MDHEN, CDR2 SYDVKM. The CDR3 is 16 amino acids. Here the CDR3 DNA reads TGTGCCAGCAGTTTATTCAGCGGGAGGGCAACGGATACGCAGTATTTT. It specifies CASSLFSGRATDTQYF.

Only a few counts were recorded for this clone. The V call is TRBV9, the J call TRBJ2-3; 11 bases agree with TRBD2. The V and J ends lost 0 bases and 7 bases, in that order; junction bases with no gene match: 13. Germline-derived CDR1 and CDR2 are SGDLS and YYNGEE. This CDR3 comprises 18 residues. The CDR3 DNA follows: TGTGCCAGCAGCGTAGGGAGACAACCGGGACTAGCGGACTATACGCAGTATTTT. It is translated as CASSVGRQPGLADYTQYF.

The gene calls are TRBV6-5 and TRBJ1-2; TRBD1 might be the D (5 bases). Trimming stripped 3 bases from V and 4 bases from J, with 15 bases between. Germline V CDR1 and CDR2: MNHEY, SVGAGI. CDR3 length equals 15 residues. In DNA form, the CDR3 reads TGTGCCAGCAGTTATCGACGAACAGGTGCCTATGGCTACACCTTC. It encodes CASSYRRTGAYGYTF.

In its sample, this clone was seen a few times. The chain couples TRBV30 to TRBJ2-3; D may be TRBD1 (5 bases). The V and J ends lost 0 bases and 4 bases respectively, with 17 bases between them. Germline V gene lookup returns CDR1 GTSNPN and CDR2 SVGIG (reference sequence). CDR3 length equals 16 residues. In DNA, the CDR3 is TGTGCCTGGAGTGTAAGGACAAGGACCTTCGCAGATACGCAGTATTTT. Protein sequence: CAWSVRTRTFADTQYF.

This clone was seen only a few times. The V gene is TRBV10-2, the J gene TRBJ1-1; 9 nucleotides align to TRBD1. The CDR3 consists of 13 residues. After removal of 0 bases from V and 9 bases from J, the junction contained 2 bases not matched to a gene. Germline V gene data show CDR1 as WSHSY and CDR2 as SAAADI. The CDR3 bases are TGCGCCAGCAGTGAGTCGGACAGGGGTAAAGCTTTCTTT. Protein: CASSESDRGKAFF.

This clone was found a few times. V usage is TRBV19 and J usage is TRBJ2-1; 7 nucleotides agree with TRBD1. The germline gives CDR1 LNHDA, CDR2 SQIVND (reference sequence). The CDR3 is 14 residues long. Trimming cost V 3 bases and J 4 bases; bases outside gene matches: 3. The CDR3 loop is CASSMGQKYNEQFF. The CDR3 bases are TGTGCCAGTAGTATGGGACAGAAATACAATGAGCAGTTCTTC.

There are a few counts of this clone. The chain couples TRBV5-1 to TRBJ2-7; tentatively, D is TRBD2 (5 bases). The CDR3 is made up of 15 amino acids. Trimming took off 0 bases at V and 4 bases at J, with 14 bases between the two ends. CDR1 is SGHRS and CDR2 is YFSETQ in the germline V gene. The CDR3 loop reads CASSLGGGTDYEQYF. Here the CDR3 DNA reads TGCGCCAGCAGCTTGGGCGGAGGTACGGATTACGAGCAGTACTTC.

The chain joins TRBV7-2 to TRBJ1-2; 7 bases agree with TRBD1. Per germline, CDR1 SGHTA and CDR2 FQGNSA. This CDR3 has 15 amino acids. Losses at the gene ends were 1 base for V and 0 bases for J; bases not matched to a gene: 2. The CDR3 protein is CASSLDRGANYGYTF. The CDR3 bases are TGTGCCAGCAGCTTAGACAGGGGAGCTAACTATGGCTACACCTTC.

This chain links TRBV2 with TRBJ2-5; TRBD1 is a possible D gene (5 bases). The CDR3 loop spans 14 amino acids. Germline CDR1 and CDR2: SNHLY and FYNNEI. V was clipped by 6 bases and J by 5 bases, with 16 bases between them. CDR3 in amino acids: CASRVNQGGETQYF. Here the CDR3 DNA reads TGTGCCAGCAGGGTGAACCAGGGTGGGGAGACCCAGTACTTC.

Here the CDR3 reads CASSLSTGSDIQYF. In nucleotides, the CDR3 is TGTGCCAGTAGTCTGAGCACTGGTAGCGACATTCAGTACTTC. The chain has TRBV19 and TRBJ2-4, with TRBD2 as a possible D gene (5 bases). The length of the CDR3 is 14 residues. CDR1 is LNHDA, CDR2 SQIVND, per germline (reference sequence). V dropped 5 bases and J dropped 8 bases, with 16 bases sitting between them.

This clone showed up just a few times. The gene calls are TRBV6-6 and TRBJ2-1, with unresolved D. Germline loops: CDR1 MNHNY, CDR2 SVGAGI (reference sequence). The CDR3 spans 12 residues. Trimming stripped 4 bases from V and 8 bases from J, with 9 bases between. Written as DNA, the CDR3 is TGTGCCAGCAGTTTAGAGTTCGATGAGCAGTTCTTC. It is translated as CASSLEFDEQFF.